The rows below give T cell receptor beta chains drawn from one sample of a study of T cell responses to AZD1222 COVID-19 vaccine. TCRdb keeps only in-frame clones here, not all; method: immunoSEQ multiplex PCR. The table shows more than 95,000 clones, with 88% occurring only once. The sample here was peripheral blood, taken on day 0 of AZD1222 vaccination. These receptors originate from an adult in good health. The CDR3 runs from the conserved cysteine through the conserved F or W. The D gene is left open where the match is weak. A row's size may be missing; if present it is once, few, many or a size class.

J gene: TRBJ1-6
D gene: -
clone size: -
V gene: TRBV5-1
CDR3 protein: CASRTGILNSPLHF
CDR3 DNA: TGCGCCAGCCGCACAGGGATCTTAAATTCACCCCTCCACTTT

J gene: TRBJ2-5
D gene: TRBD1
clone size: -
V gene: TRBV10-1
CDR3 protein: CASSTGQKQETQYF
CDR3 DNA: TGCGCCAGCAGTACGGGACAGAAACAAGAGACCCAGTACTTC

J gene: TRBJ1-1
D gene: -
clone size: -
V gene: TRBV19
CDR3 protein: CASSIGGLVRNTEAFF
CDR3 DNA: TGTGCCAGTAGTATAGGGGGATTAGTTCGGAACACTGAAGCTTTCTTT

J gene: TRBJ2-1
D gene: -
clone size: -
V gene: TRBV9
CDR3 protein: CASSTKSPGANEQFF
CDR3 DNA: TGTGCCAGCAGCACCAAATCGCCAGGAGCAAATGAGCAGTTCTTC

J gene: TRBJ1-2
D gene: -
clone size: -
V gene: TRBV6-2/TRBV6-3
CDR3 protein: CASSWGTYGYTF
CDR3 DNA: TGTGCCAGCAGTTGGGGAACTTATGGCTACACCTTC

J gene: TRBJ1-6
D gene: TRBD1
clone size: -
V gene: TRBV7-8
CDR3 protein: CASSLVPDRESSYNSPLHF
CDR3 DNA: TGTGCCAGCAGCTTAGTCCCCGACAGGGAGAGCTCCTATAATTCACCCCTCCACTTT

J gene: TRBJ2-7
D gene: -
clone size: -
V gene: TRBV20-1
CDR3 protein: CSATTSNEQYF
CDR3 DNA: TGCAGTGCTACTACTAGCAACGAGCAGTACTTC

J gene: TRBJ1-2
D gene: TRBD1
clone size: -
V gene: TRBV5-6
CDR3 protein: CASSLAVGQGVFGYTF
CDR3 DNA: TGTGCCAGCAGCTTGGCGGTGGGACAGGGGGTGTTCGGCTACACCTTC

J gene: TRBJ1-3
D gene: TRBD1
clone size: few
V gene: TRBV9
CDR3 protein: CASSPDRGGYTIYF
CDR3 DNA: TGTGCCAGCTCTCCGGACAGGGGGGGATACACCATATATTTT

J gene: TRBJ2-5
D gene: -
clone size: -
V gene: TRBV11-3
CDR3 protein: CASSLEGSGQETQYF
CDR3 DNA: TGTGCCAGCAGCTTAGAGGGTAGCGGACAAGAGACCCAGTACTTC

J gene: TRBJ2-7
D gene: TRBD1
clone size: -
V gene: TRBV5-8
CDR3 protein: CASSLAGTGPYEQYF
CDR3 DNA: TGTGCCAGCAGCTTGGCCGGGACAGGACCCTACGAGCAGTACTTC

J gene: TRBJ2-7
D gene: -
clone size: -
V gene: TRBV5-5
CDR3 protein: CASSLEWGSYEQYF
CDR3 DNA: TGTGCCAGCAGCTTGGAGTGGGGTTCCTACGAGCAGTACTTC

J gene: TRBJ2-6
D gene: -
clone size: -
V gene: TRBV19
CDR3 protein: CASSIIGDSGANVLTF
CDR3 DNA: TGTGCCAGTAGTATTATAGGGGACTCTGGGGCCAACGTCCTGACTTTC

J gene: TRBJ1-5
D gene: TRBD1
clone size: -
V gene: TRBV3-1/TRBV3-2
CDR3 protein: CASSQGQGGLQPQHF
CDR3 DNA: TGTGCCAGCAGCCAAGGACAGGGAGGGTTGCAACCCCAGCATTTT

J gene: TRBJ1-4
D gene: -
clone size: -
V gene: TRBV7-2
CDR3 protein: CASSATGFNEKLFF
CDR3 DNA: TGTGCCAGCAGCGCAACAGGGTTTAATGAAAAACTGTTTTTT

J gene: TRBJ2-1
D gene: TRBD2
clone size: -
V gene: TRBV11-2
CDR3 protein: CASSPRATGLAGAVEQFF
CDR3 DNA: TGTGCCAGCAGCCCCCGAGCTACCGGACTAGCGGGAGCTGTTGAGCAGTTCTTC

J gene: TRBJ1-2
D gene: TRBD1
clone size: -
V gene: TRBV5-1
CDR3 protein: CASTVTPGTGTF
CDR3 DNA: TGCGCCAGCACCGTGACCCCCGGGACAGGTACGTTC

J gene: TRBJ2-2
D gene: -
clone size: -
V gene: TRBV24-1
CDR3 protein: CATSDGRTNTGELFF
CDR3 DNA: TGTGCCACCAGTGATGGGAGGACGAACACCGGGGAGCTGTTTTTT

J gene: TRBJ2-2
D gene: TRBD1
clone size: -
V gene: TRBV30
CDR3 protein: CAWTGQGMRRGEMLFF
CDR3 DNA: TGTGCCTGGACCGGACAGGGAATGCGAAGGGGGGAGATGCTGTTTTTT

J gene: TRBJ2-3
D gene: -
clone size: once
V gene: TRBV7-8
CDR3 protein: CASSELRGSTDTQYF
CDR3 DNA: TGTGCCAGCAGCGAGCTCAGGGGAAGCACAGATACGCAGTATTTT

J gene: TRBJ2-1
D gene: -
clone size: -
V gene: TRBV7-2
CDR3 protein: CASSLVRSRLRNEQFF
CDR3 DNA: TGTGCCAGCAGCTTAGTCCGGAGCCGTTTGCGCAATGAGCAGTTCTTC

J gene: TRBJ2-1
D gene: -
clone size: -
V gene: TRBV18
CDR3 protein: CASSPSRGEQFF
CDR3 DNA: TGTGCCAGCTCACCATCGAGGGGTGAGCAGTTCTTC

J gene: TRBJ2-1
D gene: -
clone size: -
V gene: TRBV18
CDR3 protein: CASSPPEEYNEQFF
CDR3 DNA: TGTGCCAGCTCACCACCGGAGGAATACAATGAGCAGTTCTTC

J gene: TRBJ2-1
D gene: TRBD2
clone size: -
V gene: TRBV28
CDR3 protein: CASRGLAGGSYNEQFF
CDR3 DNA: TGTGCCAGCAGGGGACTAGCGGGAGGGTCCTACAATGAGCAGTTCTTC

J gene: TRBJ1-1
D gene: TRBD1
clone size: -
V gene: TRBV28
CDR3 protein: CASSDQEDRGTEAFF
CDR3 DNA: TGTGCCAGCAGTGACCAGGAGGACAGGGGAACTGAAGCTTTCTTT

J gene: TRBJ2-7
D gene: -
clone size: few
V gene: TRBV7-6
CDR3 protein: CASSRGPQSEQYF
CDR3 DNA: TGTGCCAGCAGCAGGGGCCCTCAGTCCGAGCAGTACTTC

J gene: TRBJ2-3
D gene: TRBD1
clone size: -
V gene: TRBV19
CDR3 protein: CASSAYRGGTDTQYF
CDR3 DNA: TGTGCCAGTAGTGCTTACAGGGGGGGCACAGATACGCAGTATTTT

J gene: TRBJ2-7
D gene: -
clone size: -
V gene: TRBV3-1/TRBV3-2
CDR3 protein: CASSQVESYEQYF
CDR3 DNA: TGTGCCAGCAGCCAGGTTGAATCCTACGAGCAGTACTTC

J gene: TRBJ1-5
D gene: TRBD1
clone size: -
V gene: TRBV19
CDR3 protein: CASSIGQGRNQPQHF
CDR3 DNA: TGTGCCAGTAGTATCGGACAGGGCAGGAATCAGCCCCAGCATTTT

J gene: TRBJ1-1
D gene: -
clone size: -
V gene: TRBV3-1/TRBV3-2
CDR3 protein: CASSREATEAFF
CDR3 DNA: TGTGCCAGCAGCAGGGAAGCGACTGAAGCTTTCTTT

J gene: TRBJ1-5
D gene: -
clone size: -
V gene: TRBV6-1
CDR3 protein: CASSEEGQGSPRRPQHF
CDR3 DNA: TGTGCCAGCAGTGAAGAAGGGCAAGGGAGCCCCCGAAGGCCCCAGCATTTT

J gene: TRBJ2-3
D gene: TRBD2
clone size: -
V gene: TRBV19
CDR3 protein: CASRDYLTDTQYF
CDR3 DNA: TGTGCCAGCCGGGACTATCTCACAGATACGCAGTATTTT

J gene: TRBJ1-2
D gene: -
clone size: once
V gene: TRBV19
CDR3 protein: CASSIGTPANYGYTF
CDR3 DNA: TGTGCCAGTAGTATTGGGACACCCGCCAACTATGGCTACACCTTC

J gene: TRBJ1-6
D gene: -
clone size: -
V gene: TRBV14
CDR3 protein: CASSQANSPLHF
CDR3 DNA: TGTGCCAGCAGCCAAGCAAATTCACCCCTCCACTTT

J gene: TRBJ1-1
D gene: -
clone size: -
V gene: TRBV5-1
CDR3 protein: CASSVGTVNTEAFF
CDR3 DNA: TGCGCCAGCAGCGTAGGGACGGTGAACACTGAAGCTTTCTTT

J gene: TRBJ1-4
D gene: -
clone size: -
V gene: TRBV30
CDR3 protein: CAWQTALNEKLFF
CDR3 DNA: TGTGCCTGGCAGACAGCGCTTAATGAAAAACTGTTTTTT

J gene: TRBJ1-3
D gene: -
clone size: -
V gene: TRBV7-3
CDR3 protein: CASSPTMGGPGNTIYF
CDR3 DNA: TGTGCCAGCAGCCCGACTATGGGCGGCCCAGGAAACACCATATATTTT

J gene: TRBJ1-2
D gene: TRBD1
clone size: -
V gene: TRBV4-1
CDR3 protein: CASSQEGFKTGDGYGYTF
CDR3 DNA: TGCGCCAGCAGCCAAGAAGGATTTAAGACAGGGGATGGCTATGGCTACACCTTC

J gene: TRBJ1-1
D gene: TRBD1
clone size: -
V gene: TRBV7-3
CDR3 protein: CASSLIPAGGGTEAFF
CDR3 DNA: TGTGCCAGCAGCCTGATCCCCGCAGGGGGCGGCACTGAAGCTTTCTTT

J gene: TRBJ1-6
D gene: -
clone size: few
V gene: TRBV7-8
CDR3 protein: CASSLWVTANSPLHF
CDR3 DNA: TGTGCCAGCAGCTTATGGGTTACAGCCAATTCACCCCTCCACTTT

J gene: TRBJ2-7
D gene: -
clone size: -
V gene: TRBV5-4
CDR3 protein: CASSSPGLYEQYF
CDR3 DNA: TGTGCCAGCAGCTCCCCGGGACTCTACGAGCAGTACTTC

J gene: TRBJ1-1
D gene: TRBD1
clone size: -
V gene: TRBV6-5
CDR3 protein: CASSYSTGVGTEAFF
CDR3 DNA: TGTGCCAGCAGTTACTCGACAGGGGTTGGCACTGAAGCTTTCTTT

J gene: TRBJ2-7
D gene: TRBD2
clone size: once
V gene: TRBV7-2
CDR3 protein: CASSLGSGAGEKQYF
CDR3 DNA: TGTGCCAGCAGCTTGGGCAGCGGGGCGGGGGAGAAGCAGTACTTC

J gene: TRBJ2-3
D gene: -
clone size: -
V gene: TRBV5-1
CDR3 protein: CASRVTDTQYF
CDR3 DNA: TGCGCCAGCAGGGTCACAGATACGCAGTATTTT

J gene: TRBJ2-2
D gene: -
clone size: -
V gene: TRBV6-5
CDR3 protein: CASSYRTAPNTGELFF
CDR3 DNA: TGTGCCAGCAGTTACAGGACAGCCCCGAACACCGGGGAGCTGTTTTTT

J gene: TRBJ1-2
D gene: -
clone size: -
V gene: TRBV6-5
CDR3 protein: CASSYSGSTNYGYTF
CDR3 DNA: TGTGCCAGCAGTTACTCGGGCAGTACTAACTATGGCTACACCTTC

J gene: TRBJ2-7
D gene: -
clone size: -
V gene: TRBV28
CDR3 protein: CASSLSPSYEQYF
CDR3 DNA: TGTGCCAGCAGTTTATCGCCCTCCTACGAGCAGTACTTC

J gene: TRBJ2-4
D gene: -
clone size: -
V gene: TRBV19
CDR3 protein: CATTSHQEVRNIQYF
CDR3 DNA: TGTGCCACTACAAGCCACCAAGAGGTCCGGAACATTCAGTACTTC

J gene: TRBJ2-2
D gene: -
clone size: -
V gene: TRBV5-1
CDR3 protein: CASSFRLANTGELFF
CDR3 DNA: TGCGCCAGCAGCTTCCGACTGGCAAACACCGGGGAGCTGTTTTTT

J gene: TRBJ2-3
D gene: TRBD2
clone size: once
V gene: TRBV2
CDR3 protein: CASRGLAGGDTQYF
CDR3 DNA: TGTGCCAGCAGGGGACTAGCGGGAGGAGATACGCAGTATTTT